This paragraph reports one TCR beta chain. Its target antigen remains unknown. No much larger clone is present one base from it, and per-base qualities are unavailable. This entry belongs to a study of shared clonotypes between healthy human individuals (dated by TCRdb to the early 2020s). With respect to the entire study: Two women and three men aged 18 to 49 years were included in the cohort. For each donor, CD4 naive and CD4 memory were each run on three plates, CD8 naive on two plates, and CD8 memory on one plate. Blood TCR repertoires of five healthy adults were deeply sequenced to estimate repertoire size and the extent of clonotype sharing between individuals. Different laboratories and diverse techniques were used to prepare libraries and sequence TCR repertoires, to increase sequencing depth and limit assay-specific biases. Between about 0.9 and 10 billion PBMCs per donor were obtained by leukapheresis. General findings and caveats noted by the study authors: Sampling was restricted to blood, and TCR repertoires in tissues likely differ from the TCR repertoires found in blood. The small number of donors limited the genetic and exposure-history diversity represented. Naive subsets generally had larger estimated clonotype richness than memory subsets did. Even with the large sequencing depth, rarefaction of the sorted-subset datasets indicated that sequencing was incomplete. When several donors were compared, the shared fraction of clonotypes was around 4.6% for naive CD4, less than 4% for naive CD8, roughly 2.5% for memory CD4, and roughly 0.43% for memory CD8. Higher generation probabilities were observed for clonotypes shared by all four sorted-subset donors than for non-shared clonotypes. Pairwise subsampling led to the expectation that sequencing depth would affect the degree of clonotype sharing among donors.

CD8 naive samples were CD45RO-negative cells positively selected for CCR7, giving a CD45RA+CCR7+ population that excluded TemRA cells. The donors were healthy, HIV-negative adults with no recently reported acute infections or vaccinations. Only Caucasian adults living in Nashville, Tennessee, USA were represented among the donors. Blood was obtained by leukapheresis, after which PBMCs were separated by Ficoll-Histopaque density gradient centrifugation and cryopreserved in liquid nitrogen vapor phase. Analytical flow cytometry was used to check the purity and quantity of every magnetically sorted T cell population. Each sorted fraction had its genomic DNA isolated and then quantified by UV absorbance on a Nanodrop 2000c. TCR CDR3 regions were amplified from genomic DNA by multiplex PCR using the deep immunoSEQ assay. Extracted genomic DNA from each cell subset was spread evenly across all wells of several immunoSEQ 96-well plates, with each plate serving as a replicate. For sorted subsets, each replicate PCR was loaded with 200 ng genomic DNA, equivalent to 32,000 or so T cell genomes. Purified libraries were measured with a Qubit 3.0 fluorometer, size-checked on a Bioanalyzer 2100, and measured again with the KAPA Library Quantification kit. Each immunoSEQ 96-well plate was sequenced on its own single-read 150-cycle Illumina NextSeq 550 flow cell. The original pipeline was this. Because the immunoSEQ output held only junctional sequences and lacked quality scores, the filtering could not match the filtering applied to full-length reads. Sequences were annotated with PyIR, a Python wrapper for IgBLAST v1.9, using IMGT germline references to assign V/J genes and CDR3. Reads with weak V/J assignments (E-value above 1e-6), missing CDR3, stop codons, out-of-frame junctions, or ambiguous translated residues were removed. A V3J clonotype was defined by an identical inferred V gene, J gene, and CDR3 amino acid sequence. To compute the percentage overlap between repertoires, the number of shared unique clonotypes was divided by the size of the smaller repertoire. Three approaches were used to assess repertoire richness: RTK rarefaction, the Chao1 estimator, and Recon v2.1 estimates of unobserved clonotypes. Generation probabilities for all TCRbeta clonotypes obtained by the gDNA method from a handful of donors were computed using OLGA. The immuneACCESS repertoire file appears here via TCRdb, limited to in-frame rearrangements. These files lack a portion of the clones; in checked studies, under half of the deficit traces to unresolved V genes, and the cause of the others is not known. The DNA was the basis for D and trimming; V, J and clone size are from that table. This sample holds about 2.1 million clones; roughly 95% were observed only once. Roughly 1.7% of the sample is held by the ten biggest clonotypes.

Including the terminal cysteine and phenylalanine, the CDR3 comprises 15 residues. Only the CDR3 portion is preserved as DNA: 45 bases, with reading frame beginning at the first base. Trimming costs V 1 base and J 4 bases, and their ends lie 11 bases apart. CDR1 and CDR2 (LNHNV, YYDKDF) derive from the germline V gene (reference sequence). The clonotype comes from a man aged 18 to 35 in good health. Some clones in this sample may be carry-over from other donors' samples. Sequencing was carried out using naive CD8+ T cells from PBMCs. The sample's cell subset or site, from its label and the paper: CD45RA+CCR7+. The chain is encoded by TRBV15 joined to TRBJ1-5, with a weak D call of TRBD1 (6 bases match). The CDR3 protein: CATSRGGTLNQPQHF. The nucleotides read TGTGCCACCAGCAGAGGGGGGACATTGAATCAGCCCCAGCATTTT.